This TCR beta chain appears in the sequencing data of a study of CD8+ T cells in alopecia areata. Germline CDR1 reads SGHTA; CDR2 reads FQGNSA. The CDR3 totals 12 residues. Extracted RNA was reverse transcribed, and the resulting cDNA served as sequencing template. Measured with immunoSEQ multiplex PCR; TCRdb has only the in-frame clones, and not every one. This sample has around 200,000 clones; roughly 63% occur once, and the top ten carry 1.5% to 2%. The sample was CD4+ T cells sorted from blood, taken at week 0. The rearrangement joins TRBV7-2 to TRBJ1-5; a weak D match, TRBD1 (5 bases). This receptor was obtained from a human donor with alopecia areata. The CDR3 DNA sequence: TGTTCGATGGGGCCAGGGCTGCAGCCCCAGCATTTT. Protein product: CSMGPGLQPQHF.